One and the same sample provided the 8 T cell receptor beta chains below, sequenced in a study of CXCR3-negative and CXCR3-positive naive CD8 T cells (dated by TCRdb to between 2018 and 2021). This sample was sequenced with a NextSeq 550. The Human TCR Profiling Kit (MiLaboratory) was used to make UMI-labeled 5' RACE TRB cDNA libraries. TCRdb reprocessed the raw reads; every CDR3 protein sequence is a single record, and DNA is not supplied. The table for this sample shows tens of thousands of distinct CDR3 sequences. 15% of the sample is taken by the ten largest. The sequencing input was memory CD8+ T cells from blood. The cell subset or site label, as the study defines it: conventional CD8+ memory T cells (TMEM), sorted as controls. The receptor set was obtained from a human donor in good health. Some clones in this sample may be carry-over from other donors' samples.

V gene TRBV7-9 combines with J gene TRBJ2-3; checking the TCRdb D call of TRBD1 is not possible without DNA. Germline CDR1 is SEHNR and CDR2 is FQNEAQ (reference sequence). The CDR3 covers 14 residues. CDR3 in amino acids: CASSFGGITDTQYF. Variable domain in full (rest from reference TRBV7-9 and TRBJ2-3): DTGVSQNPRHKITKRGQNVTFRCDPISEHNRLYWYRQTLGQGPEFLTYFQNEAQLEKSRLLSDRFSAERPKGSFSTLEIQRTEQGDSAMYLCASSFGGITDTQYFGPGTRLTVL.

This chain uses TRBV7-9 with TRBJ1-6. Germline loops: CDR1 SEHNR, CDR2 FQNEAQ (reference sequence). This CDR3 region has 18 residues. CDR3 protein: CASSLIVIDVDYNSPLHF.

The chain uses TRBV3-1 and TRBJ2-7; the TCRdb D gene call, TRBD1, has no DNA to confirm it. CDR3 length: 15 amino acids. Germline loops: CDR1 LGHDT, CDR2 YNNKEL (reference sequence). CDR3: CASSLTRDRGHEQYF.

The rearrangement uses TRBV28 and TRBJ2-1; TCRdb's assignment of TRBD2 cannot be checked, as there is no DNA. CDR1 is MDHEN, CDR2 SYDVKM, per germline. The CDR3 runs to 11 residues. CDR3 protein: CASSELDEQFF.

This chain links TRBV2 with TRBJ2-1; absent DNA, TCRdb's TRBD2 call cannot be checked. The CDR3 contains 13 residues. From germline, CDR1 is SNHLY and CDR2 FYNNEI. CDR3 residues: CASSRRGYNEQFF.

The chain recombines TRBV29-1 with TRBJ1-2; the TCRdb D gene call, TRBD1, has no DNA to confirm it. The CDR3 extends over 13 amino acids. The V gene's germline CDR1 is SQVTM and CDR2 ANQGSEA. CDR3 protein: CSVLDTANYGYTF. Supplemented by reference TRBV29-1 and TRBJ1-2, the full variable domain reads SAVISQKPSRDICQRGTSLTIQCQVDSQVTMMFWYRQQPGQSLTLIATANQGSEATYESGFVIDKFPISRPNLTFSTLTVSNMSPEDSSIYLCSVLDTANYGYTFGSGTRLTVV.

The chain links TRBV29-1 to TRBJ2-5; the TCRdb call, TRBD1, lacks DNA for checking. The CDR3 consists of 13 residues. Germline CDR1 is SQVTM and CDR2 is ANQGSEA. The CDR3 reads CSVVPGSQETQYF.

The CDR3 sequence: CSATTGTEAFF. The rearrangement uses TRBV29-1 and TRBJ1-1; TCRdb's D call, TRBD1, is unchecked because there is no DNA. The CDR3 length is 11 residues. Germline CDR1 is SQVTM and CDR2 is ANQGSEA.